These 2 T cell receptor beta chains share one sample of origin, sequenced in a study of CD8 T cells in Susac syndrome. The RNA input was about 0.5 to 1 ug, and it was reverse transcribed with random hexamers. TCRdb reanalysed the immunoSEQ multiplex PCR reads using MiXCR and keeps one entry per CDR3 protein. The table includes about 140,000 distinct CDR3 sequences, roughly 95% detected once. The sequencing input was CD4+ T cells from PBMCs. Every receptor here comes from a human donor with multiple sclerosis.

V and J are TRBV2 and TRBJ2-3, with TRBD1 as a possible D gene (5 bases). Trimming shortened V by 5 bases and J by 1 base, and 13 bases separated the two germline ends. CDR3 length: 15 amino acids. Germline V CDR1 and CDR2: SNHLY, FYNNEI. Written as DNA, the CDR3 is TGTGCCAGCAGTAGGGAAGGGGTCGGCACAGATACGCAGTATTTT. Translating gives CASSREGVGTDTQYF. The whole variable domain, filled in from reference TRBV2 and TRBJ2-3, reads EPEVTQTPSHQVTQMGQEVILRCVPISNHLYFYWYRQILGQKVEFLVSFYNNEISEKSEIFDDQFSVERPDGSNFTLKIRSTKLEDSAMYFCASSREGVGTDTQYFGPGTRLTVL.

The J gene is TRBJ2-6, the V gene TRBV15; D call uncertain. Germline CDR1 and CDR2: LNHNV and YYDKDF (reference sequence). V was shortened by 0 bases and J by 0 bases, with 15 bases between the two germline ends. The CDR3 is 19 residues long. Here the CDR3 reads CATSRETPTLGSGANVLTF. The DNA for the CDR3 is TGTGCCACCAGCAGAGAAACTCCTACCCTTGGCTCTGGGGCCAACGTCCTGACTTTC. The variable domain in full, with the rest retrieved from reference TRBV15 and TRBJ2-6, is DAMVIQNPRYQVTQFGKPVTLSCSQTLNHNVMYWYQQKSSQAPKLLFHYYDKDFNNEADTPDNFQSRRPNTSFCFLDIRSPGLGDTAMYLCATSRETPTLGSGANVLTFGAGSRLTVL.